These T cell receptor beta chains were read from a single sample in a study of blood T cell repertoires in COVID-19. Assay used: immunoSEQ multiplex PCR; TCRdb lists only in-frame clones, some missing. The data show 200,000 to 250,000 clones, approximately 85% seen once. The sequenced sample consisted of PBMCs or T cells enriched from blood (not recorded which). The receptors originated from a woman aged 45-60 years with acute COVID-19. The CDR3 runs from the conserved cysteine through the conserved F or W. Fields, in order: CDR3 length, D gene, V gene, clone size, J gene, CDR3 DNA, CDR3 protein. The D gene is left open where the match is weak. Clone size is stated in some rows and not others, as once, few, many or a class when expanded.

>11|-|TRBV29-1|-|TRBJ1-4
TGCAGCGTTGAGGACTGGGAAAAACTGTTTTTT
CSVEDWEKLFF
>12|-|TRBV2|-|TRBJ2-5
TGTGCCAGCAGGAGGGAAGCGGAGACCCAGTACTTC
CASRREAETQYF
>14|-|TRBV2|-|TRBJ1-1
TGTGCCAGCAGTGAAGCGAGGCCGCGTGGAGAAGCTTTCTTT
CASSEARPRGEAFF
>15|-|TRBV4-3|-|TRBJ1-2
TGCGCCAGCAGCCAAGATCACCGCGGAATCTATGGCTACACCTTC
CASSQDHRGIYGYTF
>16|TRBD2|TRBV6-2/TRBV6-3|-|TRBJ2-3
TGTGCCAGCAGTGGCCCCGGACTAGGGCAGACGGATACGCAGTATTTT
CASSGPGLGQTDTQYF
>15|TRBD2|TRBV7-9|once|TRBJ2-3
TGTGCCAGCAGCTTCGGGGGGGCCAGTACAGATACGCAGTATTTT
CASSFGGASTDTQYF
>13|-|TRBV29-1|-|TRBJ1-1
TGCAGCGTTCGTATAGGGGGGAACACTGAAGCTTTCTTT
CSVRIGGNTEAFF
>17|TRBD1|TRBV5-6|-|TRBJ1-5
TGTGCCAGCAGCTTGGCCCGCGACAGGGGATGGAATCAGCCCCAGCATTTT
CASSLARDRGWNQPQHF
>17|TRBD2|TRBV10-3|-|TRBJ2-3
TGTGCCATCAGTGATTCGACTAGCGGGGGCCGCACAGATACGCAGTATTTT
CAISDSTSGGRTDTQYF
>16|TRBD1|TRBV11-2|-|TRBJ1-4
TGTGCCAGCAGCTCCAGCTCGGGGACAGGGGTTGAAAAACTGTTTTTT
CASSSSSGTGVEKLFF
>16|TRBD1|TRBV5-1|-|TRBJ1-3
TGCGCCAGCAGCTTGGCGGGACAGGGGAGACTCAACACCATATATTTT
CASSLAGQGRLNTIYF
>15|TRBD1|TRBV19|-|TRBJ1-1
TGTGCCAGTAGTAGGGACAGGGGACGGGACACTGAAGCTTTCTTT
CASSRDRGRDTEAFF
>16|TRBD1|TRBV5-4|-|TRBJ1-6
TGTGCCAGCAGCTTGGAAGGGACAGGGTTTGATTCACCCCTCCACTTT
CASSLEGTGFDSPLHF
>14|TRBD1|TRBV7-2|-|TRBJ1-3
TGTGCCAGCAGCTTCTCAGGGGGTGGAAACACCATATATTTT
CASSFSGGGNTIYF
>17|TRBD1|TRBV3-1/TRBV3-2|-|TRBJ1-6
TGTGCCAGCAGCCAAGGGGGACAGGGGCTAAATAATTCACCCCTCCACTTT
CASSQGGQGLNNSPLHF
>17|-|TRBV9|-|TRBJ1-3
TGTGCCAGCAGCGTAGATCCCGGACTTAAACCTGGAAACACCATATATTTT
CASSVDPGLKPGNTIYF
>14|TRBD1|TRBV29-1|-|TRBJ1-2
TGCAGCGTTGAGAGACAGGGGGTCGCTAATGGCTACACCTTC
CSVERQGVANGYTF
>15|-|TRBV4-3|-|TRBJ2-1
TGCGCCAGCAGCCAAGATCCGGTAACCTACAATGAGCAGTTCTTC
CASSQDPVTYNEQFF
>14|TRBD1|TRBV29-1|-|TRBJ2-1
TGCAGCGCTTTGACAGGGGGCGATGGGAATGAGCAGTTCTTC
CSALTGGDGNEQFF
>14|-|TRBV19|-|TRBJ2-7
TGTGCCAGTAGCCTCAACAGGGTCTCCTACGAGCAGTACTTC
CASSLNRVSYEQYF
>15|-|TRBV5-6|-|TRBJ1-3
TGTGCCAGCAGCTTGGGGGCTGGCTCTGGAAACACCATATATTTT
CASSLGAGSGNTIYF
>18|TRBD2|TRBV7-2|-|TRBJ2-3
TGTGCCAGCAGCTTAGGACCCGCCGCGGGGGGGAGCACAGATACGCAGTATTTT
CASSLGPAAGGSTDTQYF
>16|-|TRBV10-1|-|TRBJ2-7
TGCGCCAGCAGTGAGACTGACAGGACCGGTTCCTACGAGCAGTACTTC
CASSETDRTGSYEQYF
>15|TRBD1|TRBV5-4|once|TRBJ2-7
TGTGCCAGCAGCCAACCCACGGGACAGGCGTTCGAGCAGTACTTC
CASSQPTGQAFEQYF
>13|TRBD1|TRBV14|-|TRBJ1-2
TGTGCCAGCAGCCAAAGGGACAGGGTTAGCTACACCTTC
CASSQRDRVSYTF
>18|TRBD1|TRBV4-2|few|TRBJ1-4
TGTGCCAGCAGCCACCCCGGGACAGGGGGTCGACTTAATGAAAAACTGTTTTTT
CASSHPGTGGRLNEKLFF
>12|-|TRBV12-3/TRBV12-4|-|TRBJ2-7
TGTGCCAGCACTACAGGATACTACGAGCAGTACTTC
CASTTGYYEQYF
>15|TRBD1|TRBV6-5|-|TRBJ1-2
TGTGCCAGCAGGGGACAGGGGGCGTCTAACTATGGCTACACCTTC
CASRGQGASNYGYTF
>14|TRBD1|TRBV12-5|-|TRBJ1-1
TGTGCTAGTGGTCATTCGACAGGGAGGACTGAAGCTTTCTTT
CASGHSTGRTEAFF
>18|TRBD1|TRBV15|once|TRBJ2-2
TGTGCCACCAGCAGAGAAGGCAACAGGGGGCTTATCACCGGGGAGCTGTTTTTT
CATSREGNRGLITGELFF
>14|-|TRBV18|-|TRBJ1-2
TGTGCCAGCTCACCCGCACGGGACATTTTTGGCTACACCTTC
CASSPARDIFGYTF
>14|-|TRBV2|-|TRBJ1-2
TGTGCCAGCAGTGACAGGGTGGCTAACTATGGCTACACCTTC
CASSDRVANYGYTF
>15|-|TRBV4-3|-|TRBJ2-2
TGCGCCAGCAGCCCGCGGACAGTGGGATCCGGGGAGCTGTTTTTT
CASSPRTVGSGELFF
>17|-|TRBV4-3|-|TRBJ1-6
TGCGCCAGCAGCCAAGATTTGAAGGGAGGGAATAATTCACCCCTCCACTTT
CASSQDLKGGNNSPLHF
>14|TRBD1|TRBV9|-|TRBJ1-1
TGTGCCAGCAGCCTCGGGACAGGGCCATCTGAAGCTTTCTTT
CASSLGTGPSEAFF
>13|-|TRBV12-3/TRBV12-4|-|TRBJ2-2
TGTGCCAGCAGTCCCCGGAGGACCGGGGAGCTGTTTTTT
CASSPRRTGELFF
>16|TRBD1|TRBV19|-|TRBJ2-3
TGTGCCAGTACCGCCCTACAGGGGACGGGCACAGATACGCAGTATTTT
CASTALQGTGTDTQYF
>16|TRBD2|TRBV10-3|-|TRBJ2-3
TGTGCCATCAGGACTGAGGGGCGGGGGGCCAGAGATACGCAGTATTTT
CAIRTEGRGARDTQYF
>15|TRBD1|TRBV10-3|-|TRBJ1-1
TGTGCCACCCTAGGACAGGGGGCAAGGAACACTGAAGCTTTCTTT
CATLGQGARNTEAFF
>16|TRBD1|TRBV11-1|-|TRBJ1-2
TGTGCCAGCAGCTTATTCCCGACAGGGGGTATGGATGGCTACACCTTC
CASSLFPTGGMDGYTF
>14|TRBD2|TRBV24-1|-|TRBJ2-1
TGTGCCACCAGTGACCGGGGGGTCCACAATGAGCAGTTCTTC
CATSDRGVHNEQFF